The entry below gives a single T cell receptor (beta chain) sequence along with its context. This clonotype was counted between two and nine times. The antigen this receptor binds is unknown. Base qualities are missing; no much larger clone stands one base away. The CDR3 spans 12 residues, from the cysteine through the phenylalanine. Only the CDR3 DNA stays, 36 bases, in frame from base 1. V was cut back by 0 bases and J by 3 bases, leaving a gap of 6 bases between them. Per the germline V gene (reference sequence), DFQATT is the CDR1 and SNEGSKA is the CDR2. Receptor libraries were prepared by PCR. Sequencing took place on an Illumina HiSeq 2500. Molecular barcoding was employed in the preparation of TCR libraries, with unique molecular identifiers being used to normalize TCRbeta repertoire quantification. The raw public reads went through TCRdb reprocessing: fastp at Q25, MiXCR clone calling, in-frame beta chains kept. Duplicate CDR3 protein sequences are folded into a single record with the most common DNA and genes. The sample table shows hundreds of thousands of distinct CDR3 sequences, and over 15% are seen once. Approximately 1% of the sample is in the top ten clones.

The record originates from a study of T-cell reconstitution after alpha-beta-depleted transplantation in children listed by TCRdb under 2016. Notes on the research overall: T-cell immune reconstitution after TCRalphabeta/CD19-depleted allogeneic hematopoietic cell transplantation in children was quantitatively tracked in the study by means of TCR repertoire profiling.

This TCR derives from a human donor who donated a stem cell graft to a child with acute myeloid leukemia. Here the sequenced sample was PBMCs from the stem cell graft donor, taken from the stem cell graft. This chain joins TRBV20-1 to TRBJ2-7; the D gene cannot be resolved reliably. The bases are TGCAGTGCTAGAGACGGTTACTACGAGCAGTACTTC. Its product reads: CSARDGYYEQYF.